This TCR beta chain was found in a study of cytomegalovirus exposure and HLA in healthy donors. V was cut by 0 bases and J by 8 bases, with 7 bases left in between. This CDR3 region has 12 residues. Per germline, CDR1 ENHRY and CDR2 SYGVKD. The PCR used 60 Vbeta and 13 Jbeta primers. Assay used: immunoSEQ multiplex PCR; TCRdb lists only in-frame clones, some missing. Here the sample spans 90,000 to 130,000 clones, around 87% being singletons. The sequenced sample consisted of PBMCs. The chain links TRBV10-3 to TRBJ1-2, with D unclear. The origin of this receptor is a man aged 35 to 55 in good health and CMV-seronegative. The CDR3: CAISESLLGYTF. DNA of the CDR3: TGTGCCATCAGTGAGTCCCTACTCGGCTACACCTTC.